Below, one TCR beta chain is given with its context. While infection was still active, Seattle patients were enrolled and then followed longitudinally. The data originate from a study of blood T cell repertoires in COVID-19. For the study at large: PBMCs, B-cell-depleted T cells, or T cells were the source of the cDNA or gDNA that made up the material.

Some clones are missing from TCRdb's copy, which holds only in-frame ones; the method was immunoSEQ multiplex PCR. This table holds roughly 150,000 clones, roughly nine tenths found once. This CDR3 is 13 amino acids long. V lost 1 base, J lost 3 bases, and 6 bases lay in between. From germline, CDR1 is GTSNPN and CDR2 SVGIG (reference sequence). The specimen sequenced was peripheral blood. The chain joins TRBV30 to TRBJ1-4, with no clear D. The clonotype comes from a man aged 18-30 years with COVID-19, enrolled during active disease. The DNA for the CDR3 is TGTGCCTGGAGTGGCAGATCTAATGAAAAACTGTTTTTT. Protein product: CAWSGRSNEKLFF.